Reported below is one T cell receptor beta chain. The sample belongs to a study of blood T cell repertoires in COVID-19. Study details: The study drew acute and convalescent COVID-19 samples from the United States, Italy and Spain. Sources were T cells, B-cell-depleted T cells, or PBMCs; the material itself was cDNA or gDNA.

In the original analysis: Reference gene primer amplification gave nucleated cell count estimates. The data were produced by immunoSEQ multiplex PCR, yet TCRdb's version contains in-frame clones alone and is incomplete. V, J and clone size are those of that table, while D and trimming were read from the DNA. Of about 160,000 clones listed, approximately 82% were seen once; the top ten hold 22%. The CDR3 extends over 16 amino acids. Germline V gene sequence: CDR1 MDHEN, CDR2 SYDVKM. V lost 8 bases, J lost 3 bases, and 17 bases lay in between. The V call is TRBV28, the J call TRBJ2-6; weak D call: TRBD1 (6 bases). Sequencing input: peripheral blood. The receptor was isolated from a woman of 80 years or more with acute or convalescent COVID-19. The CDR3 DNA sequence: TGTGCCAGCGGAACTCAGGGGTATGGTGGGGCCAACGTCCTGACTTTC. The encoded protein is CASGTQGYGGANVLTF.